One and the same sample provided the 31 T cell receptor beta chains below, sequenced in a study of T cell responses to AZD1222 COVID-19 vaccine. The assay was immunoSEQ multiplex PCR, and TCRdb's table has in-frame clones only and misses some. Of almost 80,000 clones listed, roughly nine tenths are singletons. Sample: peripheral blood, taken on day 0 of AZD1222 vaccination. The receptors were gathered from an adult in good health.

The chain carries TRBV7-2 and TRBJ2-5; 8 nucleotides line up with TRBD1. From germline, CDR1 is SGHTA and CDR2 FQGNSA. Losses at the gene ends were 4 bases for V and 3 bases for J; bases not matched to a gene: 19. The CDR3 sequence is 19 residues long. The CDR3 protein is CASSSLGAQGVSTKETQYF. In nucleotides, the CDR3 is TGTGCCAGCAGCTCCCTTGGGGCACAGGGGGTCTCAACAAAAGAGACCCAGTACTTC.

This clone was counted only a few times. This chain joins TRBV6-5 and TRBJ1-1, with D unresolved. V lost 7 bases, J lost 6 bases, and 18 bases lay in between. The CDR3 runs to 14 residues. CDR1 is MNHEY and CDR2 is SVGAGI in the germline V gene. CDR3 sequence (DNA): TGTGCCAGCAACCCTAACACCGGGTGGTCTGAAGCTTTCTTT. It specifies CASNPNTGWSEAFF.

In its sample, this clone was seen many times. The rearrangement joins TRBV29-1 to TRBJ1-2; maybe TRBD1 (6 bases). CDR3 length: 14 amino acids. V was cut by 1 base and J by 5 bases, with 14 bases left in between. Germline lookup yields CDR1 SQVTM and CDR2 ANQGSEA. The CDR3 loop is CSVEGQGRGYGYTF. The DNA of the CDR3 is TGCAGCGTTGAAGGGCAAGGCAGGGGATATGGCTACACCTTC.

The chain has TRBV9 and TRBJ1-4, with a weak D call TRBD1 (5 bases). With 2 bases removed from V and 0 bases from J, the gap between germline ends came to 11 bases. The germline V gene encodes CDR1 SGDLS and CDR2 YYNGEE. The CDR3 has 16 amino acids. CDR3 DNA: TGTGCCAGCAGCGTGGGGACCGCTGCAACTAATGAAAAACTGTTTTTT. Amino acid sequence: CASSVGTAATNEKLFF. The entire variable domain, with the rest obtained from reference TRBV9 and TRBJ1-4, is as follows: DSGVTQTPKHLITATGQRVTLRCSPRSGDLSVYWYQQSLDQGLQFLIQYYNGEERAKGNILERFSAQQFPDLHSELNLSSLELGDSALYFCASSVGTAATNEKLFFGSGTQLSVL.

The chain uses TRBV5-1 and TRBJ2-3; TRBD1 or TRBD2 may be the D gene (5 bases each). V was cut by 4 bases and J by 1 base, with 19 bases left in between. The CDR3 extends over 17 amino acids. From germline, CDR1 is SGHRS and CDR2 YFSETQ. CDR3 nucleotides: TGCGCCAGCAGCGCAGTTAGGGACGGACCCCGCACAGATACGCAGTATTTT. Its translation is CASSAVRDGPRTDTQYF. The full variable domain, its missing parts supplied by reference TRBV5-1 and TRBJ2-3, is KAGVTQTPRYLIKTRGQQVTLSCSPISGHRSVSWYQQTPGQGLQFLFEYFSETQRNKGNFPGRFSGRQFSNSRSEMNVSTLELGDSALYLCASSAVRDGPRTDTQYFGPGTRLTVL.

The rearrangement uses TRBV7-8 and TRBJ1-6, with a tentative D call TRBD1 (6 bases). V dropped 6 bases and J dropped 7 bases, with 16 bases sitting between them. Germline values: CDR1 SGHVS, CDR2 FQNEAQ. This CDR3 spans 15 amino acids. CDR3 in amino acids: CASSLRTGSNSPLHF. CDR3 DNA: TGTGCCAGCAGTCTAAGAACAGGGAGCAATTCACCCCTCCACTTT.

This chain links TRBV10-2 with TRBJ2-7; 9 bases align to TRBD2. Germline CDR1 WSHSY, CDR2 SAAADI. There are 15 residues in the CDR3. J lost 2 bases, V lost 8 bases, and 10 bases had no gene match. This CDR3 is CASSVGAGGTYEQYF. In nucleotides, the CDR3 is TGCGCCAGCTCCGTGGGAGCGGGAGGTACCTACGAGCAGTACTTC.

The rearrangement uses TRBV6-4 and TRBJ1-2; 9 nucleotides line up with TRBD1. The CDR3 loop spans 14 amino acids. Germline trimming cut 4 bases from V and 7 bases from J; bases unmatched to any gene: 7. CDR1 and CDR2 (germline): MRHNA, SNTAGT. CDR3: CASSGGDRVCGYTF. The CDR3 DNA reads TGTGCCAGCAGTGGAGGGGACAGGGTCTGTGGCTACACCTTC.

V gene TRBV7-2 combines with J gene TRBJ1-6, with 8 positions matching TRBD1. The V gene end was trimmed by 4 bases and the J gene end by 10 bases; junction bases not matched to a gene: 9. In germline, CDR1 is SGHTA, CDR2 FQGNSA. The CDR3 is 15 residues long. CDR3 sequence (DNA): TGTGCCAGCAGCTCCCTACTGACAGGGGACTCACCCCTCCACTTT. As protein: CASSSLLTGDSPLHF.

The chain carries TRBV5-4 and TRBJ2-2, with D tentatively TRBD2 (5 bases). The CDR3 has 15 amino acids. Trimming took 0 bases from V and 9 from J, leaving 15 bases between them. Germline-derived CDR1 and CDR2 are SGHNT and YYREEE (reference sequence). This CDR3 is CASSLDVSGERELFF. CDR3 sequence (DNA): TGTGCCAGCAGCTTGGATGTCTCCGGGGAGCGGGAGCTGTTTTTT.

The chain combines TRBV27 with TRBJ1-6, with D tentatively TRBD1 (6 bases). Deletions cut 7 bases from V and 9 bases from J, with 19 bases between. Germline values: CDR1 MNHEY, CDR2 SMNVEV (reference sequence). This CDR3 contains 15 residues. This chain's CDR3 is CASTPTGLAVSPLHF. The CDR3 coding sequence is TGTGCCAGCACCCCAACAGGGCTCGCCGTTTCACCCCTCCACTTT.

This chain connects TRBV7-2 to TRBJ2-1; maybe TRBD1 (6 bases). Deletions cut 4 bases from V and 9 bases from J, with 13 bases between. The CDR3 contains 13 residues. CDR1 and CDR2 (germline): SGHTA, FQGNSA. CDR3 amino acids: CASSSYRDAEQFF. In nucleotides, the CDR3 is TGTGCCAGCAGCTCATACAGGGATGCTGAGCAGTTCTTC.

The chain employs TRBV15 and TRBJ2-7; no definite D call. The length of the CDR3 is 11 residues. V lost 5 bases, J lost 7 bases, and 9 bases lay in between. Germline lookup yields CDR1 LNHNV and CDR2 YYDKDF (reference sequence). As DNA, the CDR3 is TGTGCCACCAGCCGCTCGGAGGAGCAGTACTTC. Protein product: CATSRSEEQYF.

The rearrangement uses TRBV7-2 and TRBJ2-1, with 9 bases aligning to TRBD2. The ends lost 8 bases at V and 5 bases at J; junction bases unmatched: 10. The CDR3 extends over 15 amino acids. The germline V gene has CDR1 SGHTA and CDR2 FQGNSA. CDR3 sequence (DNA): TGTGCCAGCCGTAGCTGGCGGGAGGGGGACAATGAGCAGTTCTTC. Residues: CASRSWREGDNEQFF.

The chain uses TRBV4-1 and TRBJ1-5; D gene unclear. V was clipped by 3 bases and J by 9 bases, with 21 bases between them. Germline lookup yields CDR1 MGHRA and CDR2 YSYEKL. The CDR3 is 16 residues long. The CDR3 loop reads CASSQTPAPGVWPQHF. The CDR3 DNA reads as TGCGCCAGCAGCCAGACCCCGGCCCCTGGTGTTTGGCCCCAGCATTTT.

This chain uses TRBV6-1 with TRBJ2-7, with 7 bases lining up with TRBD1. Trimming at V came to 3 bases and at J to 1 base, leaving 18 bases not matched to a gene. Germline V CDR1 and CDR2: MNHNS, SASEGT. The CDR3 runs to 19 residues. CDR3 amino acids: CASSDLNIPGTAISYEQYF. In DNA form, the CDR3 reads TGTGCCAGCAGTGACCTGAATATACCCGGGACAGCCATTTCCTACGAGCAGTACTTC.

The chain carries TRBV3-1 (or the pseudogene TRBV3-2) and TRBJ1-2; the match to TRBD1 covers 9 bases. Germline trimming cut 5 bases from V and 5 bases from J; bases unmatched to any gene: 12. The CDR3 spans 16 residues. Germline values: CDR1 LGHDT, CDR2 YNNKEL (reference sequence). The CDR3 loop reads CASSLHSTGGEYGYTF. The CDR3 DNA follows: TGTGCCAGCAGCTTACACTCAACAGGGGGCGAGTATGGCTACACCTTC.

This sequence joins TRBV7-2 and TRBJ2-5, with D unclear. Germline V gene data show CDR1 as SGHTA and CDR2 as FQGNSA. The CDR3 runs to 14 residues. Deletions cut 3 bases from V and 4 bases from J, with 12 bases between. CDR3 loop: CASSFSSLGETQYF. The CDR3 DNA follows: TGTGCCAGCAGCTTCTCTAGTTTGGGAGAGACCCAGTACTTC.

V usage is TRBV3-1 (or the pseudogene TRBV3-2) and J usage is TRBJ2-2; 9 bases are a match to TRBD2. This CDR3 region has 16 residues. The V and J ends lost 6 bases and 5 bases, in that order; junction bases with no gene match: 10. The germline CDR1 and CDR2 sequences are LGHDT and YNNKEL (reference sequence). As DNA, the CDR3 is TGTGCCAGCAGGGAAAGCGGGAGGAGGGAAACCGGGGAGCTGTTTTTT. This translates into CASRESGRRETGELFF.

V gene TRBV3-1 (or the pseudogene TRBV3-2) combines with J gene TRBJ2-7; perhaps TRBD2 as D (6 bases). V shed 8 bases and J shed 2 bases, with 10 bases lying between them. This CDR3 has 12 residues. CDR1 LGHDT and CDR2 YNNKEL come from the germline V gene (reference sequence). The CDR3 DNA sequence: TGTGCCAGCGGCAGACTAGCCTACGAGCAGTACTTC. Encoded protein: CASGRLAYEQYF.

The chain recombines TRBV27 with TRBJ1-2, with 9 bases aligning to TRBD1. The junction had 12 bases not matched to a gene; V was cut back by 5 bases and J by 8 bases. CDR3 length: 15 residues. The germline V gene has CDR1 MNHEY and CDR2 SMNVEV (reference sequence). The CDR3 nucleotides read TGTGCCAGCAGTAGGACGGGACAGGGTGTGGACGGCTACACCTTC. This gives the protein CASSRTGQGVDGYTF.

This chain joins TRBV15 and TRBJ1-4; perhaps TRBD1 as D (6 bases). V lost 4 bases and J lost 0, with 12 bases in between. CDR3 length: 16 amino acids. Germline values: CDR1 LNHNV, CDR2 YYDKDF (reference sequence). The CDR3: CATSKGQPSTNEKLFF. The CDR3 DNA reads TGTGCCACCAGCAAAGGACAGCCCTCAACTAATGAAAAACTGTTTTTT.

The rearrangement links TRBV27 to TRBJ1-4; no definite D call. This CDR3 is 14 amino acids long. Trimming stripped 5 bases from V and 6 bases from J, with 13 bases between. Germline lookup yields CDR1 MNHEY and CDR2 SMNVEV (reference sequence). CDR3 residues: CASSMRARDEKLFF. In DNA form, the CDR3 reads TGTGCCAGCAGTATGAGGGCGCGGGATGAAAAACTGTTTTTT.

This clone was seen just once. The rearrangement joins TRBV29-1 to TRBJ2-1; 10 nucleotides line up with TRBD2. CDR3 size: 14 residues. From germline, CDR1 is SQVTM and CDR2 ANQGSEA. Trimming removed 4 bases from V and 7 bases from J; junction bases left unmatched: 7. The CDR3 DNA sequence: TGCAGCGTTGTTCGTCTAGCGGGAGATAATGAGCAGTTCTTC. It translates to CSVVRLAGDNEQFF.

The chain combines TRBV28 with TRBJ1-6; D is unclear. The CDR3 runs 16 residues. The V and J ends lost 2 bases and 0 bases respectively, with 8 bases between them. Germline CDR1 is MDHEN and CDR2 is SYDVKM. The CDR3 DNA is TGTGCCAGCAGTTTAGGGCGGAGCTCCTATAATTCACCCCTCCACTTT. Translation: CASSLGRSSYNSPLHF.

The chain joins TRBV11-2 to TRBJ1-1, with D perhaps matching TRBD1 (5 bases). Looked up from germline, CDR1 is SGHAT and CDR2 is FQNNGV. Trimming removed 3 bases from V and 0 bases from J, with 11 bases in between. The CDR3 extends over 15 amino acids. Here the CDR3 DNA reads TGTGCCAGCAGCTTGTTCCCGGGGGTGAACACTGAAGCTTTCTTT. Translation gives CASSLFPGVNTEAFF. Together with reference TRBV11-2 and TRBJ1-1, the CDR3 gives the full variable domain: EAGVAQSPRYKIIEKRQSVAFWCNPISGHATLYWYQQILGQGPKLLIQFQNNGVVDDSQLPKDRFSAERLKGVDSTLKIQPAKLEDSAVYLCASSLFPGVNTEAFFGQGTRLTVV.

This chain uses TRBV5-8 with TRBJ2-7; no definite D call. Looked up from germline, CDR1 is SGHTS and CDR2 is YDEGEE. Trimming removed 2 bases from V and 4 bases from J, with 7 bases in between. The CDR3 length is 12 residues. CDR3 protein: CASSFSGYEQYF. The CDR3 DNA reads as TGTGCCAGCAGCTTTAGTGGTTACGAGCAGTACTTC.

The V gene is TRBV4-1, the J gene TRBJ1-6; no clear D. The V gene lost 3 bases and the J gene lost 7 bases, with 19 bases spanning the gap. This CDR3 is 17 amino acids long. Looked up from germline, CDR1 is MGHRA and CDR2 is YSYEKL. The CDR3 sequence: CASSHSTARSKNSPLHF. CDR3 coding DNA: TGCGCCAGCAGCCATTCCACGGCACGATCAAAGAATTCACCCCTCCACTTT.

The DNA of the CDR3 is TGTGCCAGCAGCCCTTCCGGGACTAGCGGGCCCCTTGGCACAGATACGCAGTATTTT. This encodes CASSPSGTSGPLGTDTQYF. V and J are TRBV28 and TRBJ2-3; 12 nucleotides line up with TRBD2. Germline lookup yields CDR1 MDHEN and CDR2 SYDVKM. V lost 6 bases, J lost 1 base, and 14 bases stayed unmatched. This CDR3 is 19 amino acids long.

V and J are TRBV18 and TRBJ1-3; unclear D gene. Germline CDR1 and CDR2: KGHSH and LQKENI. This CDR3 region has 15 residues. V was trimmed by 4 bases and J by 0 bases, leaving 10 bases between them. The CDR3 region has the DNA TGTGCCAGCTCACTCCAGACGCTCTCTGGAAACACCATATATTTT. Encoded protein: CASSLQTLSGNTIYF.

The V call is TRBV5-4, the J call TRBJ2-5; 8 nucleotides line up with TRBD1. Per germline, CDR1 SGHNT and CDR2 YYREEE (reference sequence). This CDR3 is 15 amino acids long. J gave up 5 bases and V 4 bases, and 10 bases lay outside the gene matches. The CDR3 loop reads CASSPPGQGGETQYF. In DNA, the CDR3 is TGTGCCAGCAGCCCTCCTGGACAGGGTGGGGAGACCCAGTACTTC.